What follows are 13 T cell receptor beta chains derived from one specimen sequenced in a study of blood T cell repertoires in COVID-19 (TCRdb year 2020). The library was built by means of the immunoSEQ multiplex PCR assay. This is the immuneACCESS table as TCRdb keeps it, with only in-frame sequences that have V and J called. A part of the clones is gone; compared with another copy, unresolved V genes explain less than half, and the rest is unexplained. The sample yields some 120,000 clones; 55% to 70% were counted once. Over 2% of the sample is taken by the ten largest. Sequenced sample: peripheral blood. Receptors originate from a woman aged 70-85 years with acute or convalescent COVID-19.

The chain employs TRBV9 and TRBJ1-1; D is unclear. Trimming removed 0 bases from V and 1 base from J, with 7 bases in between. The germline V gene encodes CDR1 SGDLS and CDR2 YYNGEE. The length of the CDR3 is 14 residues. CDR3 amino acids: CASSVVQRNTEAFF. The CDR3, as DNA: TGTGCCAGCAGCGTAGTACAGAGGAACACTGAAGCTTTCTTT.

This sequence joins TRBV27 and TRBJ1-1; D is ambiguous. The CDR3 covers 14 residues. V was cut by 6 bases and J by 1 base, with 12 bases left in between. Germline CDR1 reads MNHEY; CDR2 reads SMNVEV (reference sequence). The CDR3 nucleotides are TGTGCCAGCAGATCTCTATCCGGGAACACTGAAGCTTTCTTT. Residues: CASRSLSGNTEAFF.

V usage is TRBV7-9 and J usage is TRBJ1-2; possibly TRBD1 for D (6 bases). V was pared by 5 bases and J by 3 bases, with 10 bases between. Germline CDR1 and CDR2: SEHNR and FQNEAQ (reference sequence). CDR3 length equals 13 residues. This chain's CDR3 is CASSRDTYYGYTF. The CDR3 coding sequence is TGTGCCAGCAGCCGGGACACTTACTATGGCTACACCTTC.

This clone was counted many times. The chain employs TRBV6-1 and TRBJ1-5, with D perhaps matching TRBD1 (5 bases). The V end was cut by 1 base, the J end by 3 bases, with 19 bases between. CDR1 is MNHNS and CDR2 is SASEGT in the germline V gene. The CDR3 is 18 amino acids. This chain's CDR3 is CASSEDGRRQLINQPQHF. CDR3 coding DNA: TGTGCCAGCAGTGAAGACGGGAGAAGACAGCTGATCAATCAGCCCCAGCATTTT.

The CDR3 region is CASSLRGTGYTF. CDR3 DNA sequence: TGCGCCAGCAGCTTGAGGGGTACTGGCTACACCTTC. The chain links TRBV5-1 to TRBJ1-2; possibly TRBD1 for D (5 bases). From germline, CDR1 is SGHRS and CDR2 YFSETQ. The CDR3 loop spans 12 amino acids. The V end lost 1 base, the J end lost 7 bases, and 8 bases lay between the germline ends.

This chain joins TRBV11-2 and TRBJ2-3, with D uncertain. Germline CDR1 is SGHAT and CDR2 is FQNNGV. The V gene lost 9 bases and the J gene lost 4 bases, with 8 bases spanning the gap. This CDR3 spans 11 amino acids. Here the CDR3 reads CASGLSDTQYF. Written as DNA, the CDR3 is TGTGCCAGTGGGCTTTCAGATACGCAGTATTTT.

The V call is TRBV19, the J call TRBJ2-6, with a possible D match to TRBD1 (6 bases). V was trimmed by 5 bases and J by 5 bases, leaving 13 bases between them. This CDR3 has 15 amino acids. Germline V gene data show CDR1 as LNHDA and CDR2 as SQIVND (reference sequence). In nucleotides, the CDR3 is TGTGCCAGTAGTTCACAGGGAACGCGGGCCAACGTCCTGACTTTC. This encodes CASSSQGTRANVLTF.

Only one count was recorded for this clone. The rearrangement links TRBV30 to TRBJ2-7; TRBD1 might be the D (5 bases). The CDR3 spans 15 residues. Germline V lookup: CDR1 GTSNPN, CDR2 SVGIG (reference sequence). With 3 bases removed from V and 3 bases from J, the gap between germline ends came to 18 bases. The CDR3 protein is CAWSSFQGELYEQYF. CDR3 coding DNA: TGTGCCTGGAGCTCCTTTCAAGGGGAACTCTACGAGCAGTACTTC.

The CDR3 bases are TGTGCCAGCAGAAGACGGCTGGGACTAGCGGGAGGGGGTCAAGAGACCCAGTACTTC. Translating gives CASRRRLGLAGGGQETQYF. The rearrangement links TRBV7-2 to TRBJ2-5; 16 nucleotides align to TRBD2. Germline assignment: CDR1 SGHTA and CDR2 FQGNSA. Trimming cost V 6 bases and J 2 bases; bases outside gene matches: 12. The CDR3 has 19 amino acids.

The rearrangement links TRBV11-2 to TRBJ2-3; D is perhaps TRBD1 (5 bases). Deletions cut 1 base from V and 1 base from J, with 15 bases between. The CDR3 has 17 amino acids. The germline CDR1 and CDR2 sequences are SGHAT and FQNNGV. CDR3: CASSLVARALGTDTQYF. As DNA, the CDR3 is TGTGCCAGCAGCTTAGTAGCCAGGGCCCTAGGCACAGATACGCAGTATTTT.

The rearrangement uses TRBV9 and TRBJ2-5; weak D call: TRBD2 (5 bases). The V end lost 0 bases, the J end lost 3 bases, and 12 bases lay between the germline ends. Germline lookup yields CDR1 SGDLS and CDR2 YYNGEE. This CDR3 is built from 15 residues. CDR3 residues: CASSVEGVGKETQYF. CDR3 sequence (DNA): TGTGCCAGCAGCGTAGAGGGAGTGGGAAAAGAGACCCAGTACTTC.

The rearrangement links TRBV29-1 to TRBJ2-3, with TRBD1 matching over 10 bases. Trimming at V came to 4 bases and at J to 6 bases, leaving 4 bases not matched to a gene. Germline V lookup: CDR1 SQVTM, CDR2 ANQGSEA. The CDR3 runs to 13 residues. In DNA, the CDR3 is TGCAGCGTTGCCGGACAGGGGGAGGATACGCAGTATTTT. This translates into CSVAGQGEDTQYF.

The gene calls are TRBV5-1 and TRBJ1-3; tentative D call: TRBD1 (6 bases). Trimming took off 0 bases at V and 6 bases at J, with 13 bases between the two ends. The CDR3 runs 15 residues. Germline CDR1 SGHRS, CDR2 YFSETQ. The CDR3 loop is CASSLEGGRANTIYF. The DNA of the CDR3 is TGCGCCAGCAGCTTGGAGGGGGGGCGAGCAAACACCATATATTTT.